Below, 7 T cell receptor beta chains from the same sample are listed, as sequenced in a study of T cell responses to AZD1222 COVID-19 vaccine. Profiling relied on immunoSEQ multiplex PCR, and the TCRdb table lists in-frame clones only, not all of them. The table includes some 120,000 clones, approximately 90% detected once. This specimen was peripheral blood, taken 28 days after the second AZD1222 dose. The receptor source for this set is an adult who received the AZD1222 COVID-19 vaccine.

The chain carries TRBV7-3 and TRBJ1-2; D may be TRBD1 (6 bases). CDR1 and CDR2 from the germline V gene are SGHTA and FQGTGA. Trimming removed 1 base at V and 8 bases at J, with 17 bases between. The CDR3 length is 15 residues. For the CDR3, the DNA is TGTGCCAGCAGCTTAAAGGGGGACACCCCATTAGGCTACACCTTC. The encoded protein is CASSLKGDTPLGYTF.

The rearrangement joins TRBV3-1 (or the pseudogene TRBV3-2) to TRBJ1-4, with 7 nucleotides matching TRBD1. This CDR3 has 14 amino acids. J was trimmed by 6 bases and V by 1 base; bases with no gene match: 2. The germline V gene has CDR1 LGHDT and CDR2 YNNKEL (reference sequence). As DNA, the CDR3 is TGTGCCAGCAGCCAAGTACAGGGGTATGAAAAACTGTTTTTT. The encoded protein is CASSQVQGYEKLFF.

The CDR3 is CASSSIDEQYF. As DNA, the CDR3 is TGTGCCAGCTCTTCCATAGACGAGCAGTACTTC. The V and J genes are TRBV18 and TRBJ2-7, with D unresolved. The germline CDR1 and CDR2 sequences are KGHSH and LQKENI. The CDR3 spans 11 residues. V was cut by 6 bases and J by 5 bases, with 8 bases left in between. Complete variable domain (other parts from reference TRBV18 and TRBJ2-7): NAGVMQNPRHLVRRRGQEARLRCSPMKGHSHVYWYRQLPEEGLKFMVYLQKENIIDESGMPKERFSAEFPKEGPSILRIQQVVRGDSAAYFCASSSIDEQYFGPGTRLTVT.

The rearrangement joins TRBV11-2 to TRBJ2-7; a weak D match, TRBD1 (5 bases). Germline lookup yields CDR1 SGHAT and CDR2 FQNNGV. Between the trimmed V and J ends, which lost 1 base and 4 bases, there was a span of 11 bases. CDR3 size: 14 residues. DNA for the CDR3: TGTGCCAGCAGCTTAGCCAGGGCCGGTTACGAGCAGTACTTC. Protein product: CASSLARAGYEQYF.

The CDR3 reads CASLHAYEQYF. CDR3 nucleotides: TGTGCCAGTCTCCACGCCTACGAGCAGTACTTC. V gene TRBV28 combines with J gene TRBJ2-7, with D unresolved. Trimming removed 9 bases from V and 2 bases from J, with 8 bases in between. This CDR3 has 11 residues. Germline CDR1 reads MDHEN; CDR2 reads SYDVKM.

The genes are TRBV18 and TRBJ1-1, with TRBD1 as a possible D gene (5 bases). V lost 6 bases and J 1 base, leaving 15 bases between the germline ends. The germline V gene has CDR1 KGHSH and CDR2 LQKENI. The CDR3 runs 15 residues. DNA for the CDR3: TGTGCCAGCTCCATGGGGCAACGGGGGAACACTGAAGCTTTCTTT. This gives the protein CASSMGQRGNTEAFF.

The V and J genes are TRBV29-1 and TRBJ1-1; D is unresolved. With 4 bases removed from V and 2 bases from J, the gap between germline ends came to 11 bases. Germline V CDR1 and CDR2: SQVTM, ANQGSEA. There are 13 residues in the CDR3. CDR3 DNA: TGCAGCGTTGTCAACGGGTTCAACACTGAAGCTTTCTTT. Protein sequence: CSVVNGFNTEAFF.